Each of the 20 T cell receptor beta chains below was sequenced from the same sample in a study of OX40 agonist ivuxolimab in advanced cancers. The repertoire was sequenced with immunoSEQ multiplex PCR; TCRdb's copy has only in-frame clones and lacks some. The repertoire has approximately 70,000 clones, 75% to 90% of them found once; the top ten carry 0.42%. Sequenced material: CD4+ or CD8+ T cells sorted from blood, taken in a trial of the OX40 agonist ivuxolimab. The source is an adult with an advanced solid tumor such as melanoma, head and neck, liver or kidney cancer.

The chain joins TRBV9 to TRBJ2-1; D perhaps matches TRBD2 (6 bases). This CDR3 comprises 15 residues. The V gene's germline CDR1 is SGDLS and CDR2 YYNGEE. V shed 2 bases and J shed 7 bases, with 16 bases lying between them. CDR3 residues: CASSVLAFAGNEQFF. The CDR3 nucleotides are TGTGCCAGCAGCGTGCTAGCGTTCGCGGGGAATGAGCAGTTCTTC.

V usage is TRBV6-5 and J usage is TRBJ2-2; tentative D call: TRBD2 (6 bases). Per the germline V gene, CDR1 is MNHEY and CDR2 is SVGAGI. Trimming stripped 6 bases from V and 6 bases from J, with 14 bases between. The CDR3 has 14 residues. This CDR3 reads CASRSGTYPGELFF. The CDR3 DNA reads TGTGCCAGCAGATCCGGGACTTATCCCGGGGAGCTGTTTTTT.

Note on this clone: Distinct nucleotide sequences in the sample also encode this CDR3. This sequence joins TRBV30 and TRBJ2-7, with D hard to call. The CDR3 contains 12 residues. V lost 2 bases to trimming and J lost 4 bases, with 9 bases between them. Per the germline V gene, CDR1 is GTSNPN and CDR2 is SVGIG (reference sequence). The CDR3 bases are TGTGCCTGGAGTTCTGGCAGGTACGAGCAGTACTTC. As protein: CAWSSGRYEQYF.

The CDR3 loop is CASSPGETQYF. CDR3 nucleotides: TGTGCCAGCAGCCCGGGGGAGACCCAGTACTTC. This chain connects TRBV7-9 to TRBJ2-5, with a possible D match to TRBD2 (5 bases). CDR3 length equals 11 residues. From germline, CDR1 is SEHNR and CDR2 FQNEAQ (reference sequence). The V end was cut by 5 bases, the J end by 5 bases, with 6 bases between.

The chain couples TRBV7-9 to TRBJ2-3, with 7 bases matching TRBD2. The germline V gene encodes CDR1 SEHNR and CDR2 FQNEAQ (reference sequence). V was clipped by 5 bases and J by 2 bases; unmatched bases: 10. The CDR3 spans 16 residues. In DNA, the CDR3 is TGTGCCAGCAGCCCTAGGGCCGGGACTATCACAGATACGCAGTATTTT. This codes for CASSPRAGTITDTQYF.

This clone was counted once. This CDR3 reads CASSEELGGNTIYF. In DNA form, the CDR3 reads TGCGCCAGCAGTGAGGAGTTGGGGGGAAACACCATATATTTT. This chain links TRBV10-1 with TRBJ1-3; no clear D gene. Germline loops: CDR1 WNHNN, CDR2 SYGVQD (reference sequence). The germline V and J ends were trimmed by 2 bases and 4 bases, with 9 bases remaining between them. CDR3 length: 14 residues.

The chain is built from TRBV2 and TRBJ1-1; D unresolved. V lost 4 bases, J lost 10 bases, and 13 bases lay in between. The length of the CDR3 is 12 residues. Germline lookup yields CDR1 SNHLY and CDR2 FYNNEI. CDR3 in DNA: TGTGCCAGCAGTGTGGGGATGGCCCGAGCTTTCTTT. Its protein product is CASSVGMARAFF.

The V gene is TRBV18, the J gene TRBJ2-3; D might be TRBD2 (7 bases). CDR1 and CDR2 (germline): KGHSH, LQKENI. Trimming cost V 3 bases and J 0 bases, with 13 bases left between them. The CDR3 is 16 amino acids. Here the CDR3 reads CASSPVWGGSTDTQYF. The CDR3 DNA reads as TGTGCCAGCTCACCGGTTTGGGGGGGCAGCACAGATACGCAGTATTTT. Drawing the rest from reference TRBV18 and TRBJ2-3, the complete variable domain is NAGVMQNPRHLVRRRGQEARLRCSPMKGHSHVYWYRQLPEEGLKFMVYLQKENIIDESGMPKERFSAEFPKEGPSILRIQQVVRGDSAAYFCASSPVWGGSTDTQYFGPGTRLTVL.

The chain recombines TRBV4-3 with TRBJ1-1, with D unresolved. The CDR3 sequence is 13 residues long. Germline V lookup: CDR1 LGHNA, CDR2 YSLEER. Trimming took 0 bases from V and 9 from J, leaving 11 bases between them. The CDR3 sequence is CASSQDRQLQAFF. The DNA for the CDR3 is TGCGCCAGCAGCCAAGATAGGCAGCTCCAAGCTTTCTTT.

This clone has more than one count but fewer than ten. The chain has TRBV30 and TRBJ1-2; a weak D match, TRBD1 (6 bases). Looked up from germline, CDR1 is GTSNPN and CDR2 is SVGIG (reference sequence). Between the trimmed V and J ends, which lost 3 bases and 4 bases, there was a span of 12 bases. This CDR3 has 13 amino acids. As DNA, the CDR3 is TGTGCCTGGAGACAGGGTGCGGCCTATGGCTACACCTTC. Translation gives CAWRQGAAYGYTF. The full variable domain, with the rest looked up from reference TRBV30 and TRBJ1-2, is SQTIHQWPATLVQPVGSPLSLECTVEGTSNPNLYWYRQAAGRGLQLLFYSVGIGQISSEVPQNLSASRPQDRQFILSSKKLLLSDSGFYLCAWRQGAAYGYTFGSGTRLTVV.

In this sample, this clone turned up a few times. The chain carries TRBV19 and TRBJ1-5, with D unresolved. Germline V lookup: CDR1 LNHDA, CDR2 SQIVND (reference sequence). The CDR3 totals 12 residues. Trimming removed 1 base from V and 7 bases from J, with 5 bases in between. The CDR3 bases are TGTGCCAGTAGTATAGGGAGGCAGCCCCAGCATTTT. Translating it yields CASSIGRQPQHF.

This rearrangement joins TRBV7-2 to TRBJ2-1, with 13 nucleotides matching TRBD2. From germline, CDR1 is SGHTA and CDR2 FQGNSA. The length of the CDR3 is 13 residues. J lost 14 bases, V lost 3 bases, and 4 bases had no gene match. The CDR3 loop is CASSFAGTSGKFF. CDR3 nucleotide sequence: TGTGCCAGCAGCTTCGCCGGGACTAGCGGGAAGTTCTTC.

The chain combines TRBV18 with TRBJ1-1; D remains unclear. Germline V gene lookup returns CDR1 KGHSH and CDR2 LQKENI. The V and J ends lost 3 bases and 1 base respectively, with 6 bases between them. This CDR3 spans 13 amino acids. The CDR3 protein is CASSPLRNTEAFF. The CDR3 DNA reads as TGTGCCAGCTCACCTCTGAGGAACACTGAAGCTTTCTTT.

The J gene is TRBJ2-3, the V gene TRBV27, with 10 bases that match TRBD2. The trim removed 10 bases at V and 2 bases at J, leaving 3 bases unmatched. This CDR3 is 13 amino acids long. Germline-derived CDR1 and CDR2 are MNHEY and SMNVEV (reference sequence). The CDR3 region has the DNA TGTGCCACAGCGGGGGGGAACACAGATACGCAGTATTTT. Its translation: CATAGGNTDTQYF.

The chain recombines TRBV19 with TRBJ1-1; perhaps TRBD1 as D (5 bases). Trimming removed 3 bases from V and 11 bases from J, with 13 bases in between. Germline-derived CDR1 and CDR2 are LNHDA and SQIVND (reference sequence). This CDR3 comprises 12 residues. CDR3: CASSIVQGRAFF. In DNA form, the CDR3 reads TGTGCCAGTAGTATTGTTCAGGGCCGGGCTTTCTTT.

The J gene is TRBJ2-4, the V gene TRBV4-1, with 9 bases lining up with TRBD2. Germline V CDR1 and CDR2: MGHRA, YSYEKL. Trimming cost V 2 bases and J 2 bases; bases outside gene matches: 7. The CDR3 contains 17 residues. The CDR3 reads CASSQLGTSSTKNIQYF. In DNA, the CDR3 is TGCGCCAGCAGCCAACTGGGGACTAGCAGTACCAAAAACATTCAGTACTTC.

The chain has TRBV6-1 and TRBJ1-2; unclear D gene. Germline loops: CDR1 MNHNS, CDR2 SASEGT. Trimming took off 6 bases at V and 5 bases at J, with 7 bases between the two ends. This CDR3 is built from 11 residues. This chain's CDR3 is CASSPAYGYTF. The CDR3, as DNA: TGTGCCAGCAGCCCCGCGTATGGCTACACCTTC.

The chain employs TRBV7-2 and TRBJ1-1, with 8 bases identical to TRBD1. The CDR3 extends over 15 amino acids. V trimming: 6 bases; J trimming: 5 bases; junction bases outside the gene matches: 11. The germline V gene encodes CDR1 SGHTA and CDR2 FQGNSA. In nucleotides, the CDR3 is TGTGCCAGCAGGGCCTCGTCCGGGACAGGAACTGAAGCTTTCTTT. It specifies CASRASSGTGTEAFF.

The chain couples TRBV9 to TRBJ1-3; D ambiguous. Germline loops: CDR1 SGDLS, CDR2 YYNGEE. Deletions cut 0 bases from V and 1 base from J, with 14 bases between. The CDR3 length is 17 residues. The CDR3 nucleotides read TGTGCCAGCAGCGTAGTGGCAGCTGATTTTTCTGGAAACACCATATATTTT. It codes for CASSVVAADFSGNTIYF.

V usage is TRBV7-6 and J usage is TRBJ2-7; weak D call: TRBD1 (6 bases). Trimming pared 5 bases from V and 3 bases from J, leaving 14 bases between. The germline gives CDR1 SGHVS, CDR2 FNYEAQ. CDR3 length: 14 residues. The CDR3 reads CASSPRQEVYEQYF. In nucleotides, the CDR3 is TGTGCCAGCAGCCCGCGACAGGAGGTCTACGAGCAGTACTTC. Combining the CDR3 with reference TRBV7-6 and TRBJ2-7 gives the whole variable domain GAGVSQSPRYKVTKRGQDVALRCDPISGHVSLYWYRQALGQGPEFLTYFNYEAQQDKSGLPNDRFSAERPEGSISTLTIQRTEQRDSAMYRCASSPRQEVYEQYFGPGTRLTVT.